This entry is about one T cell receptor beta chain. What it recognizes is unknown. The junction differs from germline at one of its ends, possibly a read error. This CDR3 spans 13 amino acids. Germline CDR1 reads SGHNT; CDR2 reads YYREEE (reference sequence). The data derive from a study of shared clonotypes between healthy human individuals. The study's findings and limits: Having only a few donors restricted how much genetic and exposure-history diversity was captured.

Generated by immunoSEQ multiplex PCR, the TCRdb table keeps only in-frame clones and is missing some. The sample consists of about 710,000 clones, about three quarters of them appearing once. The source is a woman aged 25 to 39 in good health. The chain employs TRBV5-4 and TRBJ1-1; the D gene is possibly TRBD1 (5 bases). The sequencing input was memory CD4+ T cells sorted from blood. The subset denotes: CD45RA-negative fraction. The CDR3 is CASSLVREADAFF. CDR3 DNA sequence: TGTGCCAGCAGCTTGGTCAGGGAAGCTGACGCTTTCTTT.